These 11 T cell receptor beta chains were sequenced from one sample in a study of blood T cell repertoires in COVID-19. Sequenced by immunoSEQ multiplex PCR; TCRdb stores in-frame clones only, minus some. In the table there are around 470,000 clones, roughly 89% of which are singletons. The specimen sequenced was peripheral blood. The receptors stem from a man between 18 and 29 years old with COVID-19, enrolled during active disease.

This clone was detected a few times. The J gene is TRBJ1-6, the V gene TRBV7-9; D perhaps matches TRBD1 (5 bases). From germline, CDR1 is SEHNR and CDR2 FQNEAQ (reference sequence). The CDR3 is 14 amino acids. V was trimmed by 2 bases and J by 7 bases, leaving 9 bases between them. CDR3 sequence reads: CASSLRGVNSPLHF. DNA for the CDR3: TGTGCCAGCAGCTTACGGGGGGTGAATTCACCCCTCCACTTT.

This clone was found once. V and J are TRBV12-3 or TRBV12-4 and TRBJ2-7; 10 bases are shared with TRBD2. The CDR3 runs 13 residues. The V gene end was trimmed by 6 bases and the J gene end by 6 bases; junction bases not matched to a gene: 5. The CDR3 DNA follows: TGTGCCAGCAGGAGCGGGGGGGACGGCGAGCAGTACTTC. It yields the protein CASRSGGDGEQYF.

V usage is TRBV5-6 and J usage is TRBJ1-1, with D hard to call. V shed 4 bases and J shed 11 bases, with 15 bases lying between them. Germline CDR1 and CDR2: SGHDT and YYEEEE. The CDR3 is made up of 12 amino acids. DNA of the CDR3: TGTGCCAGCAGCCTAGTCGGGAGAGGGGCTTTCTTT. This codes for CASSLVGRGAFF.

The chain couples TRBV14 to TRBJ1-4; TRBD1 agrees at 9 bases. Germline V gives CDR1 SGHDN, CDR2 FVKESK. The CDR3 contains 19 residues. J gave up 6 bases and V 3 bases, and 17 bases lay outside the gene matches. The CDR3 protein is CASSQRRDRLRTGDEKLFF. As DNA, the CDR3 is TGTGCCAGCAGCCAGCGGCGTGACCGCTTACGGACAGGGGATGAAAAACTGTTTTTT.

This chain uses TRBV30 with TRBJ2-7; TRBD2 might be the D (5 bases). With 4 bases removed from V and 1 base from J, the gap between germline ends came to 17 bases. Per germline, CDR1 GTSNPN and CDR2 SVGIG (reference sequence). CDR3 length: 15 amino acids. The DNA for the CDR3 is TGTGCCTGGACCCAAACGATCGGGGTTTCCTACGAGCAGTACTTC. It yields the protein CAWTQTIGVSYEQYF.

The chain uses TRBV3-1 (or the pseudogene TRBV3-2) and TRBJ2-7; possible D gene TRBD2, 5 bases. Trimming removed 1 base at V and 0 bases at J, with 25 bases between. Germline CDR1 and CDR2: LGHDT and YNNKEL (reference sequence). The CDR3 length is 20 residues. The CDR3 loop is CASSQGESQSLRDSSYEQYF. As DNA, the CDR3 is TGTGCCAGCAGCCAAGGGGAGTCCCAGAGTCTGAGAGATAGCTCCTACGAGCAGTACTTC.

This sequence joins TRBV11-2 and TRBJ1-2; D call uncertain. Germline V gene sequence: CDR1 SGHAT, CDR2 FQNNGV. Trimming stripped 3 bases from V and 3 bases from J, with 8 bases between. The CDR3 sequence is 13 residues long. CDR3 coding DNA: TGTGCCAGCAGCTTCGGGAGGGACTATGGCTACACCTTC. Amino acids: CASSFGRDYGYTF.

The chain is built from TRBV4-1 and TRBJ2-1; D is possibly TRBD2 (6 bases). The germline V gene has CDR1 MGHRA and CDR2 YSYEKL. V shed 4 bases and J shed 2 bases, with 12 bases lying between them. The CDR3 length is 15 residues. The CDR3 nucleotides are TGCGCCAGCAGCCCCCGGGAGAGGACCTACAATGAGCAGTTCTTC. It yields the protein CASSPRERTYNEQFF.

The gene calls are TRBV11-3 and TRBJ2-3, with a tentative D call TRBD2 (6 bases). Germline V CDR1 and CDR2: SGHNT, YENEEA. This CDR3 is 15 amino acids long. V was pared by 2 bases and J by 6 bases, with 15 bases between. The CDR3 loop reads CASSLTRGTLDTQYF. The CDR3 region has the DNA TGTGCCAGCAGCTTAACTAGAGGGACTCTTGATACGCAGTATTTT. Supplemented by reference TRBV11-3 and TRBJ2-3, the full variable domain reads EAGVVQSPRYKIIEKKQPVAFWCNPISGHNTLYWYLQNLGQGPELLIRYENEEAVDDSQLPKDRFSAERLKGVDSTLKIQPAELGDSAVYLCASSLTRGTLDTQYFGPGTRLTVL.

The gene calls are TRBV11-2 and TRBJ2-5; TRBD1 is a possible D gene (5 bases). The V and J ends lost 1 base and 2 bases respectively, with 8 bases between them. The CDR3 is 14 residues long. The germline gives CDR1 SGHAT, CDR2 FQNNGV. The CDR3 here is CASSLAQAQETQYF. The CDR3 DNA follows: TGTGCCAGCAGCTTAGCACAGGCTCAAGAGACCCAGTACTTC.

J is TRBJ1-1 and V is TRBV12-5; unclear D gene. Germline assignment: CDR1 LGHNT and CDR2 FRNRAP. V dropped 0 bases and J dropped 2 bases, with 13 bases sitting between them. The CDR3 runs 16 residues. CDR3 sequence (DNA): TGTGCTAGTGGTTTGGTACTCGGCCAGGCCAACACTGAAGCTTTCTTT. This sequence encodes CASGLVLGQANTEAFF.